These 25 T cell receptor beta chains were all obtained from the same sample, sequenced in a study of blood T cell repertoires in COVID-19. The data were produced by immunoSEQ multiplex PCR, yet TCRdb's version contains in-frame clones alone and is incomplete. The sample carries about 180,000 clones, roughly 88% recorded once. The sample taken for sequencing was peripheral blood. The receptors come from a woman older than 75 with acute or convalescent COVID-19.

This clone has just one count. The V call is TRBV2, the J call TRBJ2-2, with a tentative D call TRBD1 (6 bases). V was cut by 4 bases and J by 6 bases, with 12 bases left in between. The germline V gene encodes CDR1 SNHLY and CDR2 FYNNEI. The CDR3 has 14 amino acids. The CDR3 reads CASSAQGLAGELFF. The DNA for the CDR3 is TGTGCCAGCAGTGCACAGGGTTTAGCCGGGGAGCTGTTTTTT. Based on the CDR3 plus reference TRBV2 and TRBJ2-2, the full variable domain is EPEVTQTPSHQVTQMGQEVILRCVPISNHLYFYWYRQILGQKVEFLVSFYNNEISEKSEIFDDQFSVERPDGSNFTLKIRSTKLEDSAMYFCASSAQGLAGELFFGEGSRLTVL.

The chain couples TRBV6-6 to TRBJ1-1; 10 bases are a match to TRBD1. Trimming took 6 bases from V and 0 from J; bases not matched to a gene: 7. In germline, CDR1 is MNHNY, CDR2 SVGAGI (reference sequence). The CDR3 spans 16 residues. This CDR3 is CASSRLTGGMNTEAFF. The CDR3 DNA reads TGTGCCAGCAGCCGATTGACAGGGGGCATGAACACTGAAGCTTTCTTT.

The CDR3 bases are TGCAGCGTGGGGACAGGGGGAGAGACTGAAGCTTTCTTT. Its protein product is CSVGTGGETEAFF. V gene TRBV29-1 combines with J gene TRBJ1-1; 11 bases align to TRBD1. V lost 6 bases and J lost 5; bases outside the gene matches: 5. The CDR3 has 13 amino acids. Germline loops: CDR1 SQVTM, CDR2 ANQGSEA.

The CDR3 region has the DNA TGTGCCAGCAGCTTAGGGGACAGGGGTTCGGGCTACACCTTC. Translating gives CASSLGDRGSGYTF. The rearrangement joins TRBV7-2 to TRBJ1-2; 10 nucleotides line up with TRBD1. The V gene's germline CDR1 is SGHTA and CDR2 FQGNSA. Unmatched junction bases numbered 4, after V lost 1 base and J lost 8 bases. This CDR3 is 14 amino acids long.

CDR3 coding DNA: TGTGCCAGCAGCACGACTAGCGGGGGGCGAGGTGAGCAGTTCTTC. It translates to CASSTTSGGRGEQFF. The V call is TRBV5-4, the J call TRBJ2-1, with 13 bases fitting TRBD2. The CDR3 has 15 residues. Trimming at V came to 4 bases and at J to 9 bases, leaving 7 bases not matched to a gene. CDR1 and CDR2 (germline): SGHNT, YYREEE (reference sequence).

V is TRBV7-2 and J is TRBJ2-3, with D unclear. V gave up 2 bases and J gave up 3 bases, with 15 bases separating them. Germline lookup yields CDR1 SGHTA and CDR2 FQGNSA. The CDR3 covers 16 residues. CDR3 coding DNA: TGTGCCAGCAGCTTACCAGATTCCCTCGGGACAGATACGCAGTATTTT. This translates into CASSLPDSLGTDTQYF.

This chain links TRBV10-3 with TRBJ2-1, with TRBD1 as a possible D gene (5 bases). The CDR3 contains 16 residues. Germline V CDR1 and CDR2: ENHRY, SYGVKD. V dropped 2 bases and J dropped 2 bases, with 13 bases sitting between them. The CDR3 nucleotides are TGTGCCATCAGTGAGCAGGGTTTTATGCCCTACAATGAGCAGTTCTTC. It is translated as CAISEQGFMPYNEQFF.

The gene calls are TRBV2 and TRBJ2-3; 10 positions match TRBD2. After removal of 10 bases from V and 5 bases from J, the junction contained 12 bases not matched to a gene. The CDR3 length is 15 residues. CDR1 and CDR2 from the germline V gene are SNHLY and FYNNEI. In nucleotides, the CDR3 is TGTGCCACTCGGGACCTAGCGGGGGCGGGAGATACGCAGTATTTT. It encodes CATRDLAGAGDTQYF. The full variable domain, rest sourced from reference TRBV2 and TRBJ2-3, is EPEVTQTPSHQVTQMGQEVILRCVPISNHLYFYWYRQILGQKVEFLVSFYNNEISEKSEIFDDQFSVERPDGSNFTLKIRSTKLEDSAMYFCATRDLAGAGDTQYFGPGTRLTVL.

The V call is TRBV11-2, the J call TRBJ1-1; 9 bases align to TRBD1. J lost 5 bases, V lost 0 bases, and 7 bases had no gene match. The germline V gene encodes CDR1 SGHAT and CDR2 FQNNGV. This CDR3 contains 16 residues. CDR3 sequence reads: CASSLDPQGAGTEAFF. CDR3 coding DNA: TGTGCCAGCAGCTTAGATCCACAGGGGGCAGGGACTGAAGCTTTCTTT.

This clone showed up many times. The chain carries TRBV6-2 or TRBV6-3 and TRBJ1-2; no clear D. This CDR3 has 13 residues. The germline gives CDR1 MNHEY, CDR2 SVGEGT. Deletions cut 2 bases from V and 5 bases from J, with 9 bases between. CDR3 region: CASSYGFTYGYTF. The CDR3 region has the DNA TGTGCCAGCAGTTACGGTTTTACTTATGGCTACACCTTC.

The rearrangement uses TRBV5-1 and TRBJ2-3; 9 bases line up with TRBD1. The length of the CDR3 is 15 residues. Germline V CDR1 and CDR2: SGHRS, YFSETQ. With V trimmed by 4 bases and J by 3 bases, 6 bases remained unmatched. The CDR3 spells CASSLTGQGTDTQYF. The DNA for the CDR3 is TGCGCCAGCAGCCTAACAGGACAGGGGACAGATACGCAGTATTTT.

This chain uses TRBV6-5 with TRBJ2-7; D remains unclear. Trimming removed 2 bases from V and 5 bases from J, with 19 bases in between. Germline V CDR1 and CDR2: MNHEY, SVGAGI. The CDR3 has 16 amino acids. The CDR3 bases are TGTGCCAGCAGTTACAACACCCAAGTTTCCCCCCACGAGCAGTACTTC. It yields the protein CASSYNTQVSPHEQYF.

This chain joins TRBV5-1 and TRBJ2-5; 7 nucleotides agree with TRBD2. Germline values: CDR1 SGHRS, CDR2 YFSETQ. V dropped 1 base and J dropped 1; count of bases not matched to a gene: 7. There are 16 residues in the CDR3. In DNA form, the CDR3 reads TGCGCCAGCAGCTTGAATGTGGGGACTATCCAAGAGACCCAGTACTTC. Amino acid sequence: CASSLNVGTIQETQYF.

The CDR3 here is CASSFRLNTEAFF. CDR3 in DNA: TGTGCCAGCAGTTTTCGTCTAAACACTGAAGCTTTCTTT. This chain links TRBV12-3 or TRBV12-4 with TRBJ1-1; D uncertain. This CDR3 comprises 13 residues. Trimming took 3 bases from V and 2 from J, leaving 7 bases between them.

As concerns this clone: The sample holds other DNA sequences that translate to the same CDR3. The chain employs TRBV5-1 and TRBJ1-1; TRBD1 agrees at 10 bases. The trim removed 0 bases at V and 4 bases at J, leaving 3 bases unmatched. Germline-derived CDR1 and CDR2 are SGHRS and YFSETQ. The CDR3 is 15 amino acids. The CDR3 protein is CASSLGGQGGTEAFF. The CDR3 DNA is TGCGCCAGCAGCTTGGGTGGACAGGGGGGCACTGAAGCTTTCTTT.

V is TRBV5-1 and J is TRBJ2-3; D is undetermined. Germline V gene data show CDR1 as SGHRS and CDR2 as YFSETQ. V shed 6 bases and J shed 3 bases, with 5 bases lying between them. CDR3 length: 11 amino acids. CDR3 sequence: CASMRTDTQYF. DNA for the CDR3: TGCGCCAGCATGAGGACAGATACGCAGTATTTT.

The chain is built from TRBV5-1 and TRBJ1-1; D remains unclear. Germline V gene sequence: CDR1 SGHRS, CDR2 YFSETQ. V was pared by 0 bases and J by 3 bases, with 9 bases between. The CDR3 is made up of 14 amino acids. The CDR3 DNA reads as TGCGCCAGCAGCTTGGCCTCAGTGGACACTGAAGCTTTCTTT. Protein sequence: CASSLASVDTEAFF.

V is TRBV3-1 (or the pseudogene TRBV3-2) and J is TRBJ1-2, with 9 bases that match TRBD1. CDR1 and CDR2 (germline): LGHDT, YNNKEL (reference sequence). The J segment lost 10 bases and the V segment lost 1 base, leaving 10 bases of the junction unmatched. This CDR3 is built from 15 residues. The CDR3 here is CASSQVLRDRVIYTF. Here the CDR3 DNA reads TGTGCCAGCAGCCAAGTCCTCCGGGACAGGGTGATCTACACCTTC.

The rearrangement links TRBV19 to TRBJ2-7; D unclear. CDR1 is LNHDA, CDR2 SQIVND, per germline (reference sequence). The V gene lost 5 bases and the J gene lost 2 bases, with 4 bases spanning the gap. The CDR3 is 11 amino acids. The CDR3 bases are TGTGCCAGTAGTGGGCCCTACGAGCAGTACTTC. This gives the protein CASSGPYEQYF.

The J gene is TRBJ2-7, the V gene TRBV5-5; D might be TRBD1 (6 bases). CDR1 and CDR2 (germline): SGHKS, YYEKEE (reference sequence). The length of the CDR3 is 13 residues. The V gene lost 2 bases and the J gene lost 5 bases, with 11 bases spanning the gap. The CDR3 nucleotides read TGTGCCAGCAGCTTAACAGGGCTGAACGAGCAGTACTTC. The encoded protein is CASSLTGLNEQYF. Supplemented by reference TRBV5-5 and TRBJ2-7, the full variable domain reads DAGVTQSPTHLIKTRGQQVTLRCSPISGHKSVSWYQQVLGQGPQFIFQYYEKEERGRGNFPDRFSARQFPNYSSELNVNALLLGDSALYLCASSLTGLNEQYFGPGTRLTVT.

This clone was recorded once. V usage is TRBV2 and J usage is TRBJ1-1, with TRBD1 matching 8 bases. Losses at the gene ends were 7 bases for V and 1 base for J; bases not matched to a gene: 5. The CDR3 totals 14 residues. Looked up from germline, CDR1 is SNHLY and CDR2 is FYNNEI. CDR3 sequence reads: CASTLDRGNTEAFF. The DNA of the CDR3 is TGTGCCAGCACCCTTGACAGGGGGAACACTGAAGCTTTCTTT.

The chain carries TRBV5-4 and TRBJ1-3; TRBD1 matches 7 bases. From germline, CDR1 is SGHNT and CDR2 YYREEE (reference sequence). The CDR3 loop spans 14 amino acids. Unmatched junction bases numbered 3, after V lost 2 bases and J lost 4 bases. The CDR3 loop is CASSFGTVGNTIYF. CDR3 coding DNA: TGTGCCAGCAGCTTCGGGACAGTCGGAAACACCATATATTTT.

This clone was picked up a small number of times. The genes are TRBV6-5 and TRBJ2-7; 7 bases align to TRBD2. CDR3 length: 14 amino acids. Germline V CDR1 and CDR2: MNHEY, SVGAGI. The ends lost 4 bases at V and 4 bases at J; junction bases unmatched: 7. CDR3 loop: CASSSDGEGYEQYF. The CDR3 nucleotides are TGTGCCAGCAGTTCCGACGGGGAGGGGTACGAGCAGTACTTC.

V is TRBV6-4 and J is TRBJ2-2, with D maybe TRBD1 (5 bases). The germline gives CDR1 MRHNA, CDR2 SNTAGT. V lost 2 bases to trimming and J lost 4 bases, with 14 bases between them. The CDR3 has 16 amino acids. Written as DNA, the CDR3 is TGTGCCAGCAGTGACGGCCAGGGTCTCTCCACCGGGGAGCTGTTTTTT. Translated: CASSDGQGLSTGELFF.

This chain connects TRBV7-9 to TRBJ1-1; 7 bases are shared with TRBD1. V was pared by 1 base and J by 5 bases, with 4 bases of the junction left unmatched. This CDR3 is 14 amino acids long. In germline, CDR1 is SEHNR, CDR2 FQNEAQ (reference sequence). The DNA for the CDR3 is TGTGCCAGCAGCTTAGATAGGGGGCGAACTGAAGCTTTCTTT. This encodes CASSLDRGRTEAFF.